The present TCR beta chain was sequenced within a study of blood T cell repertoires in COVID-19. The CDR3 totals 16 residues. V dropped 2 bases and J dropped 0 bases, with 8 bases sitting between them. The germline V gene encodes CDR1 MDHEN and CDR2 SYDVKM. This clone showed up just once. Produced via immunoSEQ multiplex PCR; TCRdb's table is partial and in-frame only. The data hold around 150,000 clones, with approximately 83% observed a single time. The receptor was isolated from a man between 65 and 85 years old who had been exposed to COVID-19. The chain carries TRBV28 and TRBJ1-6; D unresolved. The source material was PBMCs or T cells enriched from blood (not recorded which). The CDR3 bases are TGTGCCAGCAGTTTAAGAGTAAGCTCCTATAATTCACCCCTCCACTTT. This translates into CASSLRVSSYNSPLHF.